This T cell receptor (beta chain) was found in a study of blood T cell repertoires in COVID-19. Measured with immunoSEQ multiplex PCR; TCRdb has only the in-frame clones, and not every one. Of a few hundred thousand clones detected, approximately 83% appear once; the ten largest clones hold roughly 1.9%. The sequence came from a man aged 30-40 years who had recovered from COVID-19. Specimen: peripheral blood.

CDR3 amino acids: CASSTNSGPRHFF. The CDR3 nucleotides read TGTGCCAGCAGTACAAATAGCGGGCCTAGGCATTTCTTC. This sequence joins TRBV12-3 or TRBV12-4 and TRBJ2-1; TRBD2 matches at 7 bases. Losses at the gene ends were 5 bases for V and 16 bases for J; bases not matched to a gene: 14. The length of the CDR3 is 13 residues.